Sequencing of this T cell receptor (beta chain) was carried out in a study of graft-versus-host responses after intestinal transplantation. Study in general: Multivisceral, liver-intestinal, or isolated intestinal transplants were given to recipients. Following induction with anti-thymocyte globulin, all recipients were given tacrolimus and steroids for 2 to 4 years.

With regard to this clone: What it binds is unknown.

Here immunoSEQ multiplex PCR was the method, and the copy in TCRdb shows in-frame clones only, minus some. The sample records about 41,000 clones, 95% being singletons. The study, taken as a whole, reports: High graft-versus-host to host-versus-graft T cell clonal ratios marked allografts of patients with graft-donor macrochimerism. GvH clones appeared in recipient marrow, some first in ileum or blood.

This CDR3 is 16 amino acids long. The germline V gene has CDR1 SGHNT and CDR2 YYREEE (reference sequence). The V segment lost 2 bases and the J segment 5 bases; nucleotides outside the gene matches: 12. J is TRBJ1-1 and V is TRBV5-4; TRBD1 matches 7 bases. The TCR comes from a human donor who was the organ donor for an intestinal transplant. Source: unstimulated CD8+ T cells sorted from spleen or lymph node cells, taken before transplant. CDR3 sequence reads: CASSLPGGGIGTEAFF. In DNA, the CDR3 is TGTGCCAGCAGCTTACCAGGGGGGGGGATCGGGACTGAAGCTTTCTTT.